The rows below give T cell receptor beta chains drawn from one sample of a study of cytotoxic CD8 clonotypes in ibrutinib-treated CLL. Clones were sequenced by immunoSEQ multiplex PCR, and TCRdb holds only the in-frame ones, with some missing. Altogether approximately 150,000 clones are present, under 85% being singletons, with the ten largest covering 3.5% to 5.5%. Sequencing used PBMCs, obtained after 24 months of ibrutinib treatment. Source of these receptors: a human donor with chronic lymphocytic leukemia. Each CDR3 is given with its conserved first and last residue. D genes are given only for firm matches. Only some rows state a clone size, as once, few, many or a class for expanded clones.

CDR3 protein	CDR3 DNA	V gene	J gene	clone size	D gene
CASSSRSTGELFF	TGCGCCAGCAGCTCAAGGTCCACCGGGGAGCTGTTTTTT	TRBV5-1	TRBJ2-2	NA	NA
CASSLGTEAFF	TGTGCCAGCAGTTTGGGAACTGAAGCTTTCTTT	TRBV28	TRBJ1-1	NA	NA
CASSSVRGRGGNTIYF	TGTGCCAGCAGCTCGGTTAGAGGGCGCGGTGGAAACACCATATATTTT	TRBV7-2	TRBJ1-3	NA	NA
CASSPGTGRHEQYF	TGTGCCAGCAGTCCAGGGACAGGCAGGCACGAGCAGTACTTC	TRBV6-5	TRBJ2-7	NA	TRBD1
CASSPDRGPFGGNTEAFF	TGTGCCAGCAGCCCGGACAGGGGGCCTTTCGGGGGAAACACTGAAGCTTTCTTT	TRBV7-2	TRBJ1-1	NA	TRBD1
CSGTDDYEQFF	TGCAGTGGGACGGACGACTATGAGCAGTTCTTC	TRBV20-1	TRBJ2-1	once	NA
CASSQVGETGELFF	TGTGCCAGCAGCCAAGTTGGGGAGACCGGGGAGCTGTTTTTT	TRBV4-2	TRBJ2-2	NA	NA
CASNNRGDTEAFF	TGTGCCAGCAACAACAGGGGGGACACTGAAGCTTTCTTT	TRBV6-5	TRBJ1-1	few	TRBD1
CASSVGGRHEQFF	TGTGCCAGCAGCGTAGGAGGGAGGCATGAGCAGTTCTTC	TRBV9	TRBJ2-1	NA	NA
CASSWDRGFYNEQFF	TGTGCCAGTAGTTGGGACAGGGGATTTTACAATGAGCAGTTCTTC	TRBV19	TRBJ2-1	NA	TRBD1
CSVGSSYEQYF	TGCAGCGTTGGCAGCTCCTACGAGCAGTACTTC	TRBV29-1	TRBJ2-7	NA	NA
CASSEKAGTPNEQFF	TGTGCCAGCAGCGAGAAAGCCGGGACCCCGAATGAGCAGTTCTTC	TRBV5-4	TRBJ2-1	NA	NA
CASSILDYSGGNTIYF	TGTGCCAGTAGTATCTTGGATTATAGCGGCGGAAACACCATATATTTT	TRBV19	TRBJ1-3	NA	NA
CASRTNTEAFF	TGCGCCAGCCGGACGAACACTGAAGCTTTCTTT	TRBV5-1	TRBJ1-1	few	NA
CASSLGPGLNTEAFF	TGTGCCAGCAGCCTAGGGCCAGGGCTGAACACTGAAGCTTTCTTT	TRBV7-3	TRBJ1-1	NA	NA
CASGRQGVEKLFF	TGTGCCAGCGGGCGACAGGGGGTGGAAAAACTGTTTTTT	TRBV6-1	TRBJ1-4	NA	TRBD1
CASSISGQLNQPQHF	TGTGCCAGTAGTATTTCAGGACAACTCAATCAGCCCCAGCATTTT	TRBV19	TRBJ1-5	NA	NA
CASSPGTIIGATNEKLFF	TGTGCCAGCTCACCCGGGACAATAATCGGCGCAACTAATGAAAAACTGTTTTTT	TRBV18	TRBJ1-4	NA	NA
CASSLAVYEQYF	TGTGCCAGCAGCTTAGCTGTCTACGAGCAGTACTTC	TRBV7-9	TRBJ2-7	once	NA
CASSIKASGRALYTGELFF	TGTGCCAGTAGTATAAAGGCTAGCGGGAGGGCCTTGTACACCGGGGAGCTGTTTTTT	TRBV19	TRBJ2-2	NA	TRBD2
CASSFSQGNEKLFF	TGCGCCAGCAGCTTCTCTCAAGGGAATGAAAAACTGTTTTTT	TRBV5-1	TRBJ1-4	NA	NA
CASGTGGTGNTIYF	TGCGCCAGCGGGACAGGGGGTACTGGAAACACCATATATTTT	TRBV5-1	TRBJ1-3	NA	TRBD1
CASSGRATSTDTQYF	TGTGCCAGCAGTGGTCGGGCTACTAGCACAGATACGCAGTATTTT	TRBV27	TRBJ2-3	NA	NA
CASSPRGNNEKLFF	TGTGCCAGCAGCCCCCGGGGGAATAATGAAAAACTGTTTTTT	TRBV9	TRBJ1-4	few	NA
CASSVDIRGVTEAFF	TGTGCCAGCAGCGTAGATATAAGGGGAGTTACTGAAGCTTTCTTT	TRBV9	TRBJ1-1	NA	NA
CATSKMGQDYPYGYTF	TGTGCCACCAGCAAAATGGGGCAGGACTACCCCTATGGCTACACCTTC	TRBV15	TRBJ1-2	NA	NA
CASSGRTSGYEQYF	TGTGCCAGCAGTGGGCGGACTAGCGGCTACGAGCAGTACTTC	TRBV25-1	TRBJ2-7	once	TRBD2
CASSTGRRNTEAFF	TGTGCCAGCTCAACGGGGCGGAGGAACACTGAAGCTTTCTTT	TRBV18	TRBJ1-1	once	NA
CASRQDRGTGELFF	TGTGCCAGCCGACAGGACAGGGGCACCGGGGAGCTGTTTTTT	TRBV7-3	TRBJ2-2	NA	TRBD1
CASSQTGQGGNIQYF	TGTGCCAGCTCCCAGACAGGACAGGGAGGAAACATTCAGTACTTC	TRBV18	TRBJ2-4	NA	TRBD1
CASSYSMNTEAFF	TGTGCCAGCAGTTACTCGATGAACACTGAAGCTTTCTTT	TRBV6-5	TRBJ1-1	NA	NA
CASSYSITGVGNTIYF	TGTGCCAGCAGTTACTCAATAACAGGGGTCGGAAACACCATATATTTT	TRBV6-6	TRBJ1-3	NA	TRBD1
CASSIVLGDYGYTF	TGTGCCAGTAGTATAGTTTTGGGGGACTATGGCTACACCTTC	TRBV19	TRBJ1-2	NA	NA
CASSLLTEAFF	TGTGCCAGCAGCCTCTTGACTGAAGCTTTCTTT	TRBV6-5	TRBJ1-1	NA	NA
CASRGRAAGDTQYF	TGTGCCAGCCGGGGGCGGGCGGCAGGAGATACGCAGTATTTT	TRBV7-2	TRBJ2-3	NA	NA
CASSLGSAYTGELFF	TGCGCCAGCAGCTTGGGATCAGCCTACACCGGGGAGCTGTTTTTT	TRBV5-1	TRBJ2-2	NA	NA